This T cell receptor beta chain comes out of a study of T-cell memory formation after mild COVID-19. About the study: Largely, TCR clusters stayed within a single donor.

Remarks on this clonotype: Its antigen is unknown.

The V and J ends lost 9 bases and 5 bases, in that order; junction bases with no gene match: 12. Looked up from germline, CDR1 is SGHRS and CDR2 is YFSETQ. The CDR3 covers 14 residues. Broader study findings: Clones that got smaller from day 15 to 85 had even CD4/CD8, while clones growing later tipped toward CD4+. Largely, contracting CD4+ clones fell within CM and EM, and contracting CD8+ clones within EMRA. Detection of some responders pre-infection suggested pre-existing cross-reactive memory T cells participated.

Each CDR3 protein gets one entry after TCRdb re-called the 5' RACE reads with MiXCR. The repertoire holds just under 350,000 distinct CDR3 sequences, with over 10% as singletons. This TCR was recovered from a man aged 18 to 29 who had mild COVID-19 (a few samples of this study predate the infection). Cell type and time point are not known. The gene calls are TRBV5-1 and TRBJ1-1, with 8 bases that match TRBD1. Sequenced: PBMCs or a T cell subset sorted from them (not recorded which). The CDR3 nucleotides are TGCGCCACCACTTCAGGGGGCGCGAGTACTGAAGCTTTCTTT. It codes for CATTSGGASTEAFF.